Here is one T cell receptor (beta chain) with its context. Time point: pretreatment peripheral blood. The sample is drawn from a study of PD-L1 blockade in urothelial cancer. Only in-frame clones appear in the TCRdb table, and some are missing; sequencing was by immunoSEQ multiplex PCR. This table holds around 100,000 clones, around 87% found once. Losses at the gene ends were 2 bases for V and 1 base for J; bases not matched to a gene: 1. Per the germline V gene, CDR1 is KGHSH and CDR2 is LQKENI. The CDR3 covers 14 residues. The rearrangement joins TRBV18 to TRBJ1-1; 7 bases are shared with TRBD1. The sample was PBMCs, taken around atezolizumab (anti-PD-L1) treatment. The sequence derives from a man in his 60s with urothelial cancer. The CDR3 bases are TGTGCCAGCTCACCAGGGACAGCGAACACTGAAGCTTTCTTT. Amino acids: CASSPGTANTEAFF.